The entry below gives a single TCR beta chain sequence along with its context. Its antigen remains unknown. This specimen comes from a study of identifying expanded T cells in peripheral blood. Losses at the gene ends were 4 bases for V and 1 base for J; bases not matched to a gene: 0. There are 15 residues in the CDR3. Germline CDR1 and CDR2: LGHNA and YNFKEQ. The data were produced by immunoSEQ multiplex PCR, yet TCRdb's version contains in-frame clones alone and is incomplete. This sample has under 90,000 clones, with about 88% found just once. Overall study results and limits: Over about two and four weeks, about 17 and 20 clones changed, versus around 1.3 between replicates. Approximately 2-week clone count variance significantly increased as total template count grew.

Healthy donors had no documented immune events, such as infections, while sampled. This receptor was identified in a person between 18 and 70 years old in good health. The V gene is TRBV4-2, the J gene TRBJ2-3; 12 bases match TRBD2. The sample consisted of blood. The CDR3 protein is CASSRLAGGTDTQYF. As DNA, the CDR3 is TGTGCCAGCAGCCGACTAGCGGGGGGCACAGATACGCAGTATTTT.